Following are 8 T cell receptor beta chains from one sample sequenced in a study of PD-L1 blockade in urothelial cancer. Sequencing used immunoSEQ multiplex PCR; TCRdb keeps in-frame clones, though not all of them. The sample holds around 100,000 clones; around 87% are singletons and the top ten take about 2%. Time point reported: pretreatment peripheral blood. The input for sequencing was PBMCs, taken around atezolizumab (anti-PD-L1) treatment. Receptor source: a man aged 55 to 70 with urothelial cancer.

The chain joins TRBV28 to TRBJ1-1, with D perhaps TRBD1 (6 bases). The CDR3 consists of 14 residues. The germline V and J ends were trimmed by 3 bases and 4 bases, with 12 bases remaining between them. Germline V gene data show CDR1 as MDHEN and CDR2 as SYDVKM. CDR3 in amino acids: CASSFGVQGTEAFF. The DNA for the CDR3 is TGTGCCAGCAGTTTTGGGGTACAGGGCACTGAAGCTTTCTTT. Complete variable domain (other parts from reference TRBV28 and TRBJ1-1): DVKVTQSSRYLVKRTGEKVFLECVQDMDHENMFWYRQDPGLGLRLIYFSYDVKMKEKGDIPEGYSVSREKKERFSLILESASTNQTSMYLCASSFGVQGTEAFFGQGTRLTVV.

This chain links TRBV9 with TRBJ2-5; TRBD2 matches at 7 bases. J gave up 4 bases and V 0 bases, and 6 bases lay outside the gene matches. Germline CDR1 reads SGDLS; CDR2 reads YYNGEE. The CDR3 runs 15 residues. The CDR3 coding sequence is TGTGCCAGCAGCGTAGGTGGGTCTAGCGGAGAGACCCAGTACTTC. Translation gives CASSVGGSSGETQYF.

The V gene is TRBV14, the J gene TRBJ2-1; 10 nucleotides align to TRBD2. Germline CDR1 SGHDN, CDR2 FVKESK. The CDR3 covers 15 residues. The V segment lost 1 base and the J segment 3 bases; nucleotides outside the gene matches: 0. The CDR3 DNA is TGTGCCAGCAGCCAAGCTAGCGGGGGCTACAATGAGCAGTTCTTC. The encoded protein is CASSQASGGYNEQFF.

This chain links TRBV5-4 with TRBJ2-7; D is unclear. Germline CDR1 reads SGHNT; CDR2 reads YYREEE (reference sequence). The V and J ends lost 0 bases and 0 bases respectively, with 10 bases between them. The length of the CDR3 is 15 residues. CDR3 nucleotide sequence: TGTGCCAGCAGCTTGGACTACCATCCCTCCTACGAGCAGTACTTC. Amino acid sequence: CASSLDYHPSYEQYF.

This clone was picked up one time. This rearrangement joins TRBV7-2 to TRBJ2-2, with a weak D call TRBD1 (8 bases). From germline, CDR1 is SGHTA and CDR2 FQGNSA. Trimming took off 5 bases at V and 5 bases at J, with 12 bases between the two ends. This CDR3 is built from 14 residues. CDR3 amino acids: CASSGQGGTGELFF. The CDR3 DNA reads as TGTGCCAGCAGCGGACAGGGAGGGACCGGGGAGCTGTTTTTT. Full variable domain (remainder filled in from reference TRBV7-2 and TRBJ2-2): GAGVSQSPSNKVTEKGKDVELRCDPISGHTALYWYRQSLGQGLEFLIYFQGNSAPDKSGLPSDRFSAERTGGSVSTLTIQRTQQEDSAVYLCASSGQGGTGELFFGEGSRLTVL.

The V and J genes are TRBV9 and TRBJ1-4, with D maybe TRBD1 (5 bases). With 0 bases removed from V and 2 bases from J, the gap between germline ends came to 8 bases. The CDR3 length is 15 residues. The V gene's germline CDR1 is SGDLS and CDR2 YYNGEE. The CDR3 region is CASSVGRGTNEKLFF. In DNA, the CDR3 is TGTGCCAGCAGCGTAGGGCGGGGCACTAATGAAAAACTGTTTTTT.

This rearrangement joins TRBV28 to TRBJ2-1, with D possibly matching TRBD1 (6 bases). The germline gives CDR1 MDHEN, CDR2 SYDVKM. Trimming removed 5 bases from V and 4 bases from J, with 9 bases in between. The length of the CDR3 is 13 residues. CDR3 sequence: CASSLDSYNEQFF. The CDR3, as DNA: TGTGCCAGCAGTCTGGACAGTTACAATGAGCAGTTCTTC.

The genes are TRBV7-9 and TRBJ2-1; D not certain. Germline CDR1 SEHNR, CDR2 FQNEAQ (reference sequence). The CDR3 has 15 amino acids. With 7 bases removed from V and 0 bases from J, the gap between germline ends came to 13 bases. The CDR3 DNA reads TGTGCCAGCACCCTAAGTTCGAGCTCCTACAATGAGCAGTTCTTC. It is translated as CASTLSSSSYNEQFF.